The source of this TCR beta chain is a study of cytomegalovirus exposure and HLA in healthy donors. Study observations and caveats: Indistinguishable V segments, including TRBV6-2 and TRBV6-3, were excluded. Most CMV-associated TCR beta chains were later found to appear HLA-restricted. A later analysis found TCR association rates differed by HLA locus, highest for DRB1 and lowest for HLA-C. A missense variant in DCLRE1C was later tied to TCR beta V- and J-gene trimming.

With 60 Vbeta and 13 Jbeta primers, the PCR was carried out. Profiling relied on immunoSEQ multiplex PCR, and the TCRdb table lists in-frame clones only, not all of them. The sample has around 94,000 clones; more than 65% are singletons. From germline, CDR1 is MNHEY and CDR2 SVGAGI. V gave up 8 bases and J gave up 0 bases, with 5 bases separating them. The CDR3 length is 11 residues. Note on this clone: Its antigen is not identified.

This chain joins TRBV6-5 and TRBJ2-7; the D is unclear. The material sequenced was PBMCs. The sequence came from a human donor in good health. The CDR3 DNA reads TGTGCCAGCCGGTCCTCCTACGAGCAGTACTTC. Translating it yields CASRSSYEQYF.